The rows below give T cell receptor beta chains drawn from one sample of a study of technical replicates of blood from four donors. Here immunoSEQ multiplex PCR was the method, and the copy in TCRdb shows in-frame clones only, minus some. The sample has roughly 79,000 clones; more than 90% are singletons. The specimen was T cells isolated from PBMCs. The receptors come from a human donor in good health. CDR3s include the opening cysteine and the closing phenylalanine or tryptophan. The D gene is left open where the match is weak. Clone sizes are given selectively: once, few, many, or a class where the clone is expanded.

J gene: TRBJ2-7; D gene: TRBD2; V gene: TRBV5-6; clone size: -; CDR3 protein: CASSLGPLGSGSSYEQYF; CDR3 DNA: TGTGCCAGCAGCTTGGGACCCCTCGGTAGCGGGAGCTCCTACGAGCAGTACTTC
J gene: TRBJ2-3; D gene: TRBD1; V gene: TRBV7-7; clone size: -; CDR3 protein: CASSRTGADTQYF; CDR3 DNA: TGTGCTAGCAGTCGGACAGGGGCAGATACGCAGTATTTT
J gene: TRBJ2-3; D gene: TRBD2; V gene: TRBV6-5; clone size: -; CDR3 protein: CASSYFAGGPDTQYF; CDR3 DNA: TGTGCCAGCAGTTATTTTGCGGGAGGCCCAGATACGCAGTATTTT
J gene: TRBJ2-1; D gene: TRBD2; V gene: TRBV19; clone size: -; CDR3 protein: CASTSGRSYNEQFF; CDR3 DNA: TGTGCCAGTACTAGCGGGAGATCCTACAATGAGCAGTTCTTC
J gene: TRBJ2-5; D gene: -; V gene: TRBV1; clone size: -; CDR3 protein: CTSSQDRGETQYF; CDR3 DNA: TGCACCAGCAGCCAAGACAGGGGAGAGACCCAGTACTTC
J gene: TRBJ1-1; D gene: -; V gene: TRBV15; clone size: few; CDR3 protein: CATSNWGLTNTEAFF; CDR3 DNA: TGTGCCACCAGCAACTGGGGACTTACGAACACTGAAGCTTTCTTT
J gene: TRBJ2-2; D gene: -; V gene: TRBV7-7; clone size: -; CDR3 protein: CASSPPYTGELFF; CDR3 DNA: TGTGCTAGCAGCCCCCCTTACACCGGGGAGCTGTTTTTT
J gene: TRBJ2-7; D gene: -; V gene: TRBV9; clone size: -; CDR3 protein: CASSVVGRVHEQYF; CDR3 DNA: TGTGCCAGCAGCGTAGTTGGTCGCGTGCACGAGCAGTACTTC
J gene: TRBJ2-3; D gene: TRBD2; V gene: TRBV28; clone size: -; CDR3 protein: CASSLSSGRRSDTQYF; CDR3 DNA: TGTGCCAGCAGTTTGTCTAGCGGGAGGAGATCAGATACGCAGTATTTT
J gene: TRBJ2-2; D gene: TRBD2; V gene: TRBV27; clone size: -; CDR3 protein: CASSEGGRRSGELFF; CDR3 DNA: TGTGCCAGCAGTGAGGGCGGGAGAAGGTCCGGGGAGCTGTTTTTT
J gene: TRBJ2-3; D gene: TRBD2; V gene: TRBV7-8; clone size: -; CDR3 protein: CASSLRGLGPNTDTQYF; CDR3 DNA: TGTGCCAGCAGCTTAAGGGGACTAGGGCCAAACACAGATACGCAGTATTTT
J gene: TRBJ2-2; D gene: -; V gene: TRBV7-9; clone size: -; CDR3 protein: CASPRPPNTGELFF; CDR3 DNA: TGTGCCAGCCCTAGACCCCCGAACACCGGGGAGCTGTTTTTT
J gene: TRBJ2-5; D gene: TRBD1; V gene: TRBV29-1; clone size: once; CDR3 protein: CSVEPPGQKETQYF; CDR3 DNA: TGCAGCGTTGAACCCCCGGGACAGAAAGAGACCCAGTACTTC
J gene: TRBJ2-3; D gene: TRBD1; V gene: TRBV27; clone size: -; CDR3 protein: CASSSGTVLSTDTQYF; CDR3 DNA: TGTGCCAGCAGTTCCGGGACAGTACTTAGCACAGATACGCAGTATTTT
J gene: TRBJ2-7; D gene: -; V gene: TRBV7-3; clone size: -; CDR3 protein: CASSPAWEFGSYEQYF; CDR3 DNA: TGTGCCAGCAGCCCCGCGTGGGAGTTTGGGTCCTACGAGCAGTACTTC
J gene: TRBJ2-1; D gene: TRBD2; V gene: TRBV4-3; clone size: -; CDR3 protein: CASSQDLRREGPGEQFF; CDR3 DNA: TGCGCCAGCAGCCAAGATCTCCGGCGGGAGGGCCCGGGCGAGCAGTTCTTC
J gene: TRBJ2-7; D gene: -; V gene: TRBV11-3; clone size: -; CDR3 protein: CASSPRGGFLHEQYF; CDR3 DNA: TGTGCCAGCAGCCCGAGGGGGGGATTTCTACACGAGCAGTACTTC
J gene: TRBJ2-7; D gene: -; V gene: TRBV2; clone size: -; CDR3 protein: CASRVRQSYEQYF; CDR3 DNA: TGTGCCAGCAGAGTCCGACAGTCCTACGAGCAGTACTTC
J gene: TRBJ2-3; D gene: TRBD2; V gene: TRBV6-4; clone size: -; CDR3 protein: CASSLTSGSLDTQYF; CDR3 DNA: TGTGCCAGCAGTCTTACTAGCGGGAGTCTGGATACGCAGTATTTT
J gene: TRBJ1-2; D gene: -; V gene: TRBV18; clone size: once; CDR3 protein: CASSPTTAGNYGYTF; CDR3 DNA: TGTGCCAGCTCACCAACGACGGCGGGTAACTATGGCTACACCTTC
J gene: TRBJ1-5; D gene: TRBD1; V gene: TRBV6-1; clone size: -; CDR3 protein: CASSEWESGTGVKPQHF; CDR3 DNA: TGTGCCAGCAGTGAATGGGAGTCCGGGACAGGGGTCAAGCCCCAGCATTTT
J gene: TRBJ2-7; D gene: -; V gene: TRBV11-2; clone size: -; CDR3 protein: CASSSPRIPGYEQYF; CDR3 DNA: TGTGCCAGCAGCTCGCCCCGGATCCCGGGCTACGAGCAGTACTTC